The 25 T cell receptor beta chains presented below share a single source sample, sequenced in a study of response to subunit inactivated influenza vaccine. TCRdb ran MiXCR on the RT-PCR reads and lists one entry per CDR3 protein. The data contain 430,000 or so distinct CDR3 sequences, about a tenth of them singletons. Sequences were derived from PBMCs from blood, sampled roughly 48 days after vaccination. The source of these receptors is a man over 45 who received an inactivated influenza vaccine.

This clonotype was picked up a small number of times. The CDR3 nucleotides read TGTGCCACCAGCAGAGAGGGGACAGGGGATGACGAGCAGTACTTC. This codes for CATSREGTGDDEQYF. V usage is TRBV15 and J usage is TRBJ2-7; 10 bases are a match to TRBD1. The CDR3 consists of 15 residues. After removal of 0 bases from V and 5 bases from J, the junction contained 4 bases not matched to a gene. Germline V gene sequence: CDR1 LNHNV, CDR2 YYDKDF (reference sequence). Full variable domain (rest looked up from reference TRBV15 and TRBJ2-7): DAMVIQNPRYQVTQFGKPVTLSCSQTLNHNVMYWYQQKSSQAPKLLFHYYDKDFNNEADTPDNFQSRRPNTSFCFLDIRSPGLGDTAMYLCATSREGTGDDEQYFGPGTRLTVT.

This chain uses TRBV6-1 with TRBJ2-3; tentatively, D is TRBD2 (5 bases). The V and J ends lost 6 bases and 4 bases respectively, with 17 bases between them. The CDR3 has 15 residues. In germline, CDR1 is MNHNS, CDR2 SASEGT. CDR3: CASRNRRGLADTQYF. CDR3 DNA sequence: TGTGCCAGCAGAAACCGCCGGGGTTTGGCAGATACGCAGTATTTT.

This clonotype was detected a few times. This chain connects TRBV29-1 to TRBJ2-3; no reliable D call. The CDR3 consists of 11 residues. Trimming shortened V by 6 bases and J by 3 bases, and 7 bases separated the two germline ends. Germline CDR1 reads SQVTM; CDR2 reads ANQGSEA. The CDR3 is CSVERTDTQYF. In nucleotides, the CDR3 is TGCAGCGTCGAAAGAACAGATACGCAGTATTTT.

This clonotype was observed at least ten times. This chain connects TRBV24-1 to TRBJ2-3, with 7 bases that match TRBD2. Trimming took 9 bases from V and 2 from J; bases not matched to a gene: 4. Germline lookup yields CDR1 KGHDR and CDR2 SFDVKD. The CDR3 is 13 residues long. The CDR3 nucleotides are TGTGCCACCGGAGCGGGGTCCACAGATACGCAGTATTTT. It specifies CATGAGSTDTQYF.

This clonotype was observed many times. The gene calls are TRBV4-3 and TRBJ2-3, with TRBD1 matching over 8 bases. The CDR3 sequence is 16 residues long. Germline V gene sequence: CDR1 LGHNA, CDR2 YSLEER. The J segment lost 2 bases and the V segment lost 0 bases, leaving 4 bases of the junction unmatched. The CDR3 region has the DNA TGCGCCAGCAGCCAAGAGGCAGGGGGCAACACAGATACGCAGTATTTT. Protein product: CASSQEAGGNTDTQYF.

This sequence joins TRBV21-1 and TRBJ2-1; no DNA check was done on the table's D call, TRBD1. TRBV21-1 is a documented pseudogene. This CDR3 spans 17 amino acids. This CDR3 reads CASSFHLGGVTYNEQFF. As DNA, the CDR3 is TGTGCCAGCAGCTTTCATTTAGGGGGTGTAACCTACAATGAGCAGTTCTTC.

This clonotype was observed a few times. This chain connects TRBV20-1 to TRBJ1-5; D gene unclear. From germline, CDR1 is DFQATT and CDR2 SNEGSKA (reference sequence). This CDR3 spans 13 amino acids. The germline V and J ends were trimmed by 0 bases and 6 bases, with 9 bases remaining between them. CDR3 DNA sequence: TGCAGTGCTAGAGAGAGAGCGGGTCAGCCCCAGCATTTT. Its translation is CSARERAGQPQHF.

This clonotype has at least ten counts. The chain carries TRBV12-3 or TRBV12-4 and TRBJ1-5, with TRBD1 identical over 9 bases. Trimming removed 6 bases from V and 5 bases from J; junction bases left unmatched: 8. The CDR3 has 15 residues. The CDR3 here is CASRADRGSYQPQHF. The CDR3 region has the DNA TGTGCCAGCAGAGCAGACAGGGGGAGCTATCAGCCCCAGCATTTT.

This clonotype was counted at least ten times. This chain joins TRBV29-1 and TRBJ2-1; the match to TRBD2 covers 10 bases. The CDR3 spans 16 residues. V shed 7 bases, J shed 1 base, and the junction held 10 bases outside the gene matches. In germline, CDR1 is SQVTM, CDR2 ANQGSEA. CDR3 coding DNA: TGCAGCGGCCTAGCGGGAGTATTTAGTTCCTACAATGAGCAGTTCTTC. Translation: CSGLAGVFSSYNEQFF.

The V gene is TRBV6-2 or TRBV6-3, the J gene TRBJ2-1, with 9 bases lining up with TRBD2. CDR3 length equals 21 residues. Germline-derived CDR1 and CDR2 are MNHEY and SVGEGT. Trimming cost V 6 bases and J 0 bases; bases outside gene matches: 21. Here the CDR3 reads CASSPLDSGGLGKRSYNEQFF. The CDR3 DNA reads TGTGCCAGCAGCCCGTTGGACAGCGGGGGGCTGGGAAAACGCTCCTACAATGAGCAGTTCTTC.

This clonotype was counted ten times or more. This chain links TRBV20-1 with TRBJ2-3, with D maybe TRBD1 (6 bases). This CDR3 is 14 amino acids long. The V gene lost 2 bases and the J gene lost 0 bases, with 9 bases spanning the gap. Germline CDR1 is DFQATT and CDR2 is SNEGSKA (reference sequence). The CDR3 loop reads CSARPGASTDTQYF. The CDR3 nucleotides read TGCAGTGCTAGACCAGGGGCAAGCACAGATACGCAGTATTTT.

The DNA of the CDR3 is TGCAGCGTCCTTATAGCGGGGGCCCTCACAGATACGCAGTATTTT. It is translated as CSVLIAGALTDTQYF. V is TRBV29-1 and J is TRBJ2-3; TRBD2 matches at 9 bases. In germline, CDR1 is SQVTM, CDR2 ANQGSEA. J lost 2 bases, V lost 6 bases, and 9 bases had no gene match. This CDR3 spans 15 amino acids.

V gene TRBV5-6 combines with J gene TRBJ2-7; TRBD1 agrees at 7 bases. CDR3 length equals 15 residues. V shed 2 bases, J shed 6 bases, and the junction held 11 bases outside the gene matches. Germline CDR1 is SGHDT and CDR2 is YYEEEE. The CDR3 nucleotides are TGTGCCAGCAGCTTCCGGGACAGAGCCCTCGGCGAGCAGTACTTC. It is translated as CASSFRDRALGEQYF.

This clonotype appeared many times. CDR3 protein: CATSDPGQFGDTQYF. The CDR3 DNA is TGTGCCACCAGTGATCCGGGACAATTTGGAGATACGCAGTATTTT. The rearrangement links TRBV24-1 to TRBJ2-3; possible D gene TRBD1, 6 bases. Between the trimmed V and J ends, which lost 3 bases and 5 bases, there was a span of 14 bases. Germline CDR1 KGHDR, CDR2 SFDVKD. CDR3 length equals 15 residues.

This chain uses TRBV18 with TRBJ2-1; 8 bases agree with TRBD1. CDR1 and CDR2 from the germline V gene are KGHSH and LQKENI. V shed 5 bases, J shed 0 bases, and the junction held 3 bases outside the gene matches. CDR3 length: 15 amino acids. The CDR3 nucleotides read TGTGCCAGCTCAAACCAGGGGGCCTCCTACAATGAGCAGTTCTTC. Encoded protein: CASSNQGASYNEQFF.

This sequence joins TRBV7-9 and TRBJ2-7; perhaps D is TRBD1 or TRBD2 (5 bases each). The ends were cut back, 2 bases at V and 3 bases at J, with 20 bases in the middle. CDR1 SEHNR and CDR2 FQNEAQ come from the germline V gene (reference sequence). This CDR3 has 17 amino acids. The CDR3 sequence: CASSLSPGRGSGYEQYF. The CDR3 DNA sequence: TGTGCCAGCAGCTTAAGCCCGGGACGCGGATCGGGCTACGAGCAGTACTTC.

This clonotype appeared a few times. This chain uses TRBV7-9 with TRBJ2-7; 9 positions match TRBD1. Per germline, CDR1 SEHNR and CDR2 FQNEAQ (reference sequence). The CDR3 totals 15 residues. Trimming took 3 bases from V and 2 from J; bases not matched to a gene: 5. In DNA form, the CDR3 reads TGTGCCAGCAGCTTTTACCGGGACAGGGCCTACGAGCAGTACTTC. Amino acid sequence: CASSFYRDRAYEQYF.

The chain has TRBV30 and TRBJ1-5; possibly TRBD1 for D (5 bases). V was trimmed by 0 bases and J by 0 bases, leaving 6 bases between them. CDR1 is GTSNPN, CDR2 SVGIG, per germline (reference sequence). The CDR3 is 14 amino acids. The CDR3 sequence is CAWSVDNSNQPQHF. The CDR3 DNA is TGTGCCTGGAGTGTGGACAATAGCAATCAGCCCCAGCATTTT.

The V call is TRBV11-2, the J call TRBJ1-1; unclear D gene. The V and J ends lost 6 bases and 7 bases respectively, with 9 bases between them. The CDR3 contains 11 residues. Germline CDR1 and CDR2: SGHAT and FQNNGV. DNA of the CDR3: TGTGCCAGCAGGAGGGAGGGTGAAGCTTTCTTT. The encoded protein is CASRREGEAFF.

V and J are TRBV7-2 and TRBJ2-1, with unresolved D. V dropped 6 bases and J dropped 1 base, with 10 bases sitting between them. The length of the CDR3 is 14 residues. Germline CDR1 SGHTA, CDR2 FQGNSA. In DNA, the CDR3 is TGTGCCAGCAGTAAGGTGGGTTCCTACAATGAGCAGTTCTTC. It yields the protein CASSKVGSYNEQFF.

This clonotype was seen a handful of times. This chain uses TRBV27 with TRBJ2-5; weak D call: TRBD2 (6 bases). CDR1 MNHEY and CDR2 SMNVEV come from the germline V gene (reference sequence). Trimming shortened V by 5 bases and J by 5 bases, and 18 bases separated the two germline ends. The CDR3 extends over 15 amino acids. The chain's CDR3 is CASSPLRDERETQYF. The CDR3 nucleotides read TGTGCCAGCAGTCCGTTGCGGGATGAGAGGGAGACCCAGTACTTC.

The gene calls are TRBV15 and TRBJ2-5, with D perhaps matching TRBD2 (6 bases). Germline V gives CDR1 LNHNV, CDR2 YYDKDF (reference sequence). This CDR3 is 15 amino acids long. V was cut by 0 bases and J by 7 bases, with 15 bases left in between. Here the CDR3 reads CATSRDRSMGGTQYF. Written as DNA, the CDR3 is TGTGCCACCAGCAGAGATAGAAGTATGGGAGGGACCCAGTACTTC.

The chain employs TRBV7-3 and TRBJ2-1, with a weak D call TRBD2 (6 bases). The germline V gene encodes CDR1 SGHTA and CDR2 FQGTGA. V lost 1 base, J lost 6 bases, and 13 bases lay in between. The CDR3 contains 15 residues. The CDR3 is CASSLSGATGNEQFF. CDR3 nucleotide sequence: TGTGCCAGCAGCTTAAGCGGGGCCACTGGCAATGAGCAGTTCTTC.

This clonotype was seen a handful of times. This chain uses TRBV5-5 with TRBJ2-3, with unresolved D. The CDR3 loop spans 15 amino acids. Per the germline V gene, CDR1 is SGHKS and CDR2 is YYEKEE (reference sequence). Trimming left V 0 bases short and J 2 bases short, with 10 bases between. CDR3 nucleotide sequence: TGTGCCAGCAGCTTGGCGAGACAATTCACAGATACGCAGTATTTT. Its protein product is CASSLARQFTDTQYF.

The V gene is TRBV24-1, the J gene TRBJ2-3; D perhaps matches TRBD2 (5 bases). The CDR3 is made up of 16 amino acids. V lost 4 bases, J lost 1 base, and 14 bases lay in between. Germline V gene sequence: CDR1 KGHDR, CDR2 SFDVKD. The CDR3 sequence: CATSDPTTGGTDTQYF. The CDR3 DNA sequence: TGTGCCACCAGTGACCCGACTACCGGGGGCACAGATACGCAGTATTTT.